The clone carrying this T cell receptor (beta chain) was detected only once. Its antigen remains unknown. The data stem from a study of siplizumab effects on memory and regulatory T cells. Assays covered some 94,000 TCR templates per sample. Here immunoSEQ multiplex PCR was the method, and the copy in TCRdb shows in-frame clones only, minus some. The sample has 85,000 to 95,000 clones; around 94% are singletons. The germline V gene has CDR1 SQVTM and CDR2 ANQGSEA. The length of the CDR3 is 12 residues. Trimming left V 7 bases short and J 4 bases short, with 13 bases between. Study-wide points: Sequences that were alloreactive and traceable to unstimulated CD4+ memory cells were significantly reduced by siplizumab. No assignable naive or memory phenotype existed for roughly 80-97% of proliferating CD4+ or CD8+ clones.

This sequence was found in a human donor in good health. The sample taken for sequencing was non-Treg CD4+ T cells sorted from blood. This rearrangement joins TRBV29-1 to TRBJ1-2; tentative D call: TRBD1 (6 bases). The CDR3 is CSGSQGSYGYTF. Written as DNA, the CDR3 is TGCAGCGGAAGCCAGGGGAGCTATGGCTACACCTTC.